These 9 T cell receptor beta chains share one sample of origin, sequenced in a study of T-cell memory formation after mild COVID-19. TCRdb recomputed calls from the 5' RACE reads with MiXCR, one row per CDR3 protein. The data show tens of thousands of distinct CDR3 sequences, 10% to 15% seen once. The specimen sequenced was PBMCs or a T cell subset sorted from them (not recorded which). Source of these receptors: an adult woman who had mild COVID-19 (a few samples of this study predate the infection). Cell type and time point are not known.

The CDR3 loop is CASSVTGGSYGYTF. CDR3 DNA sequence: TGTGCCAGCAGCGTGACAGGGGGTTCCTATGGCTACACCTTC. The chain has TRBV7-2 and TRBJ1-2; 9 bases are shared with TRBD1. The trim removed 5 bases at V and 4 bases at J, leaving 5 bases unmatched. CDR1 SGHTA and CDR2 FQGNSA come from the germline V gene. CDR3 length: 14 amino acids.

This sequence joins TRBV12-3 or TRBV12-4 and TRBJ2-2, with D perhaps being TRBD1 or TRBD2 (5 bases each). This CDR3 is built from 14 residues. Trimming cost V 4 bases and J 4 bases, with 10 bases left between them. The CDR3 DNA sequence: TGTGCCAGCAGTTCCCCAGGGAGCACCGGGGAGCTGTTTTTT. This gives the protein CASSSPGSTGELFF.

The chain couples TRBV7-8 to TRBJ1-5; D possibly corresponds to TRBD1 (5 bases). Trimming pared 1 base from V and 12 bases from J, leaving 16 bases between. The CDR3 extends over 14 amino acids. CDR1 is SGHVS and CDR2 is FQNEAQ in the germline V gene. CDR3 nucleotides: TGTGCCAGCAGCTTAGTAGCGGCCGGGACCCTCCAGCATTTT. Protein: CASSLVAAGTLQHF. The full variable domain, with the rest looked up from reference TRBV7-8 and TRBJ1-5, is GAGVSQSPRYKVAKRGQDVALRCDPISGHVSLFWYQQALGQGPEFLTYFQNEAQLDKSGLPSDRFFAERPEGSVSTLKIQRTQQEDSAVYLCASSLVAAGTLQHFGDGTRLSIL.

This clonotype was detected a few times. V is TRBV7-9 and J is TRBJ2-3; a possible D gene is TRBD1 (5 bases). V was pared by 2 bases and J by 4 bases, with 10 bases between. The CDR3 sequence is 14 residues long. CDR1 and CDR2 (germline): SEHNR, FQNEAQ (reference sequence). The CDR3 nucleotides are TGTGCCAGCAGCTTATCCCTCAGGGCAGATACGCAGTATTTT. Amino acid sequence: CASSLSLRADTQYF.

This clonotype was recorded a few times. The rearrangement links TRBV7-9 to TRBJ2-2, with unresolved D. The V end lost 6 bases, the J end lost 5 bases, and 4 bases lay between the germline ends. The CDR3 is 11 residues long. Germline lookup yields CDR1 SEHNR and CDR2 FQNEAQ (reference sequence). The CDR3 sequence: CASRTTGELFF. For the CDR3, the DNA is TGTGCCAGCAGAACTACCGGGGAGCTGTTTTTT.

In this sample, this clonotype turned up a few times. The chain carries TRBV15 and TRBJ2-7; D may correspond to TRBD1 or TRBD2 (5 bases each). Trimming stripped 2 bases from V and 5 bases from J, with 13 bases between. CDR3 length: 14 amino acids. Germline lookup yields CDR1 LNHNV and CDR2 YYDKDF (reference sequence). The CDR3 DNA sequence: TGTGCCACCAGCAGAAAACGAGGGGTCCACGAGCAGTACTTC. Translating it yields CATSRKRGVHEQYF.

The rearrangement uses TRBV6-2 or TRBV6-3 and TRBJ1-1, with D hard to call. Germline V gene lookup returns CDR1 MNHEY and CDR2 SVGEGT. This CDR3 contains 13 residues. The V and J ends lost 5 bases and 11 bases respectively, with 18 bases between them. The CDR3 nucleotides are TGTGCCAGCAGTCAGGCCCTTTACGAGTGGGCTTTCTTT. Its translation: CASSQALYEWAFF.

This clonotype was seen more than once but under ten times. The chain joins TRBV4-2 to TRBJ2-2; D is unclear. The CDR3 runs to 14 residues. Germline CDR1 LGHNA, CDR2 YNFKEQ. Deletions cut 0 bases from V and 6 bases from J, with 8 bases between. The CDR3 reads CASSQDLRAGELFF. The CDR3 nucleotides read TGTGCCAGCAGCCAAGATCTAAGGGCCGGGGAGCTGTTTTTT.

This clonotype has more than one count but fewer than ten. This chain links TRBV7-6 with TRBJ2-7; D ambiguous. V lost 5 bases, J lost 0 bases, and 11 bases lay in between. The V gene's germline CDR1 is SGHVS and CDR2 FNYEAQ. The CDR3 runs to 14 residues. The CDR3 sequence is CASSPHPSSYEQYF. The CDR3, as DNA: TGTGCCAGCAGCCCCCACCCTAGCTCCTACGAGCAGTACTTC. Based on the CDR3 plus reference TRBV7-6 and TRBJ2-7, the full variable domain is GAGVSQSPRYKVTKRGQDVALRCDPISGHVSLYWYRQALGQGPEFLTYFNYEAQQDKSGLPNDRFSAERPEGSISTLTIQRTEQRDSAMYRCASSPHPSSYEQYFGPGTRLTVT.